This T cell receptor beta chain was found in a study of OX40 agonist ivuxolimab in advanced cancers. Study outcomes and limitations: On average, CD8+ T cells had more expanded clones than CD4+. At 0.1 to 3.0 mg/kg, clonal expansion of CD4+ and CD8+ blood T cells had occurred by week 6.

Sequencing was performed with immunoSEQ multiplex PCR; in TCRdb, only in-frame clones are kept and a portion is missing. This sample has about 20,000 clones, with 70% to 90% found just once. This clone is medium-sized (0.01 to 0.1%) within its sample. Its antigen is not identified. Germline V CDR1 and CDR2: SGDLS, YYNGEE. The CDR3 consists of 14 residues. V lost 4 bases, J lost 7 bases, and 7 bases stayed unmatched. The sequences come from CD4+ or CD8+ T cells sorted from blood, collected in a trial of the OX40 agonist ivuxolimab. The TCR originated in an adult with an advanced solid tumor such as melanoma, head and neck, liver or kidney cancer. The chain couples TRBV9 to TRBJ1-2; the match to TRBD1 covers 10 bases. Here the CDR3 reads CASSPSTGGSGYTF. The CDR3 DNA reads TGTGCCAGCAGCCCGTCGACAGGGGGCTCTGGCTACACCTTC.